These 4 T cell receptor beta chains were all obtained from the same sample, sequenced in a study of T cell responses to AZD1222 COVID-19 vaccine (dated by TCRdb to the early 2020s). The library was made by the immunoSEQ multiplex PCR assay. Here the immuneACCESS table is served through TCRdb, limited to in-frame sequences with V and J called. Missing clones are a known gap in these copies; in checked studies unresolved V genes cover under half, and the rest lacks a known reason. Across this sample there are approximately 160,000 clones, with 90% seen only once. The top ten clones comprise approximately 3% of the sample. The time point label for this specimen denotes: baseline before first vaccination. Specimen: peripheral blood, collected on day 0 of AZD1222 vaccination. These receptors were obtained from an adult in good health.

Regarding this clone: No DNA is shown, since the ends of the CDR3 on it are uncertain; the CDR3 is the one TCRdb lists. The chain is built from TRBV27 and TRBJ2-1; the D call in the table, TRBD1, was not verified against the DNA. In germline, CDR1 is MNHEY, CDR2 SMNVEV (reference sequence). Termini included, the CDR3 measures 12 amino acids. The CDR3 here is CASSFWGQGSFF.

This clone turned up a few times. The chain combines TRBV29-1 with TRBJ1-2; D unresolved. Looked up from germline, CDR1 is SQVTM and CDR2 is ANQGSEA. Trimming pared 3 bases from V and 5 bases from J, leaving 7 bases between. The CDR3 has 11 amino acids. The DNA for the CDR3 is TGCAGCGTTGAGGCTCTTTATGGCTACACCTTC. Protein sequence: CSVEALYGYTF.

This clone was counted once. V and J are TRBV20-1 and TRBJ1-2; no firm D call. CDR1 DFQATT and CDR2 SNEGSKA come from the germline V gene (reference sequence). The germline V and J ends were trimmed by 3 bases and 8 bases, with 4 bases remaining between them. The CDR3 is 9 amino acids. CDR3 in DNA: TGCAGTGCTAGCTTAGGCTACACCTTC. It yields the protein CSASLGYTF.

CDR3 DNA: TGTGCCAGCAGCCTGACGACAGTCTCTCCTTCCTACGAGCAGTACTTC. Residues: CASSLTTVSPSYEQYF. The chain recombines TRBV7-8 with TRBJ2-7; TRBD1 is a possible D gene (5 bases). Trimming removed 5 bases at V and 1 base at J, with 18 bases between. CDR3 length equals 16 residues. The germline CDR1 and CDR2 sequences are SGHVS and FQNEAQ.